This TCR beta chain was obtained from a study of cytomegalovirus exposure and HLA in healthy donors. General observations from the study: Cytomegalovirus status was reportedly diagnosed by the classifier with high sensitivity and specificity. Later on, a genetic analysis was performed. It linked a missense variant in DCLRE1C with V- and J-gene trimming of TCR beta.

This clone showed up just a few times. Its matching antigen is unknown. The PCR employed 60 Vbeta primers together with 13 Jbeta primers. Only in-frame clones appear in the TCRdb table, and some are missing; sequencing was by immunoSEQ multiplex PCR. The sample carries 150,000 to 200,000 clones, approximately 77% recorded once. Looked up from germline, CDR1 is MNHEY and CDR2 is SVGAGI. V was trimmed by 5 bases and J by 0 bases, leaving 8 bases between them. The CDR3 runs to 15 residues. The sequenced material came from PBMCs. The clonotype was recovered from a male donor in good health and CMV-seropositive. This chain connects TRBV6-5 to TRBJ2-6, with D perhaps matching TRBD1 (5 bases). The CDR3 bases are TGTGCCAGCAGTGCGGACAACTCTGGGGCCAACGTCCTGACTTTC. The encoded protein is CASSADNSGANVLTF.